The 28 T cell receptor beta chains given below trace back to one sample, sequenced in a study of blood T cells in healthy people across ages. It was with a sample-barcoded 5' primer and a J-beta primer mix that a second PCR of roughly 7 to 12 cycles was run. TCRdb processed the 5' RACE reads anew with MiXCR; each CDR3 protein has one entry. The sample lists 1.4 million or so distinct CDR3 sequences, 35% to 45% occurring once. Sequencing was done on a sample of blood. All receptors derive from a woman younger than 30 in good health.

The V and J genes are TRBV7-2 and TRBJ1-6; D may be TRBD1 (5 bases). Germline lookup yields CDR1 SGHTA and CDR2 FQGNSA. This CDR3 has 14 amino acids. V shed 3 bases and J shed 8 bases, with 11 bases lying between them. CDR3 nucleotide sequence: TGTGCCAGCAGCTTGGGGTCCAGGGATTCACCCCTCCACTTT. This sequence encodes CASSLGSRDSPLHF.

This clonotype has more than one count but fewer than ten. The gene calls are TRBV27 and TRBJ1-1, with D perhaps TRBD1 (5 bases). This CDR3 comprises 13 residues. Trimming left V 0 bases short and J 7 bases short, with 9 bases between. From germline, CDR1 is MNHEY and CDR2 SMNVEV (reference sequence). CDR3 sequence reads: CASSLSWGYEAFF. DNA for the CDR3: TGTGCCAGCAGTTTATCGTGGGGGTATGAAGCTTTCTTT.

The rearrangement uses TRBV4-1 and TRBJ2-7; D gene ambiguous. Germline V gives CDR1 MGHRA, CDR2 YSYEKL. CDR3 length equals 14 residues. Between the trimmed V and J ends, which lost 1 base and 0 bases, there was a span of 7 bases. Here the CDR3 DNA reads TGCGCCAGCAGCCAAGTGGGGATCTCCTACGAGCAGTACTTC. Its translation: CASSQVGISYEQYF.

This clonotype showed up many times. The rearrangement links TRBV20-1 to TRBJ2-1; 8 bases are shared with TRBD1. Germline V gene lookup returns CDR1 DFQATT and CDR2 SNEGSKA (reference sequence). The CDR3 sequence is 14 residues long. Trimming took 4 bases from V and 4 from J; bases not matched to a gene: 6. The CDR3 loop is CSAKGQDLYNEQFF. The CDR3 DNA reads as TGCAGTGCTAAGGGACAGGACTTATACAATGAGCAGTTCTTC.

CDR3 sequence (DNA): TGCGCCAGCAGCTTCATGGGAGAAGCCGGGGAGCTGTTTTTT. Its translation is CASSFMGEAGELFF. The chain uses TRBV5-1 and TRBJ2-2, with D possibly TRBD2 on 5 matching bases. The CDR3 contains 14 residues. V was cut by 2 bases and J by 6 bases, with 11 bases left in between. CDR1 and CDR2 from the germline V gene are SGHRS and YFSETQ.

The V call is TRBV20-1, the J call TRBJ2-1; D is unclear. CDR1 is DFQATT and CDR2 is SNEGSKA in the germline V gene (reference sequence). This CDR3 has 13 amino acids. V lost 3 bases to trimming and J lost 7 bases, with 13 bases between them. In nucleotides, the CDR3 is TGCAGTGCTAGGAACCCCAATTTGAATGAGCAGTTCTTC. This translates into CSARNPNLNEQFF.

This clonotype occurred once. The chain employs TRBV5-1 and TRBJ1-1; D is possibly TRBD1 (5 bases). The CDR3 is made up of 16 amino acids. V gave up 0 bases and J gave up 4 bases, with 16 bases separating them. In germline, CDR1 is SGHRS, CDR2 YFSETQ. CDR3 residues: CASSLDARGTSTEAFF. The DNA of the CDR3 is TGCGCCAGCAGCTTGGACGCTCGCGGGACGAGCACTGAAGCTTTCTTT.

This sequence joins TRBV28 and TRBJ2-7, with 13 bases identical to TRBD2. The J call may be incorrect, as the DNA end agrees better with TRBJ2-5. The CDR3 is 17 residues long. In germline, CDR1 is MDHEN, CDR2 SYDVKM. This chain's CDR3 is CASSRRTSGRVGETQYF. The CDR3 nucleotides read TGTGCCAGCAGTCGTCGGACTAGCGGGAGAGTGGGCGAGACCCAGTACTTC.

The rearrangement uses TRBV28 and TRBJ1-1; D is ambiguous. The CDR3 loop spans 12 amino acids. The germline V gene encodes CDR1 MDHEN and CDR2 SYDVKM. V was clipped by 8 bases and J by 5 bases, with 12 bases between them. This CDR3 reads CASGGPGTEAFF. DNA for the CDR3: TGTGCCAGCGGCGGCCCGGGGACTGAAGCTTTCTTT.

The chain joins TRBV5-4 to TRBJ1-3; no clear D gene. V lost 2 bases and J lost 0, with 9 bases in between. Germline CDR1 is SGHNT and CDR2 is YYREEE (reference sequence). The CDR3 sequence is 15 residues long. The CDR3 coding sequence is TGTGCCAGCAGCTTAGTGATGGACTCTGGAAACACCATATATTTT. This translates into CASSLVMDSGNTIYF.

V gene TRBV4-3 combines with J gene TRBJ2-7; D is unresolved. The CDR3 consists of 14 residues. Germline V gene sequence: CDR1 LGHNA, CDR2 YSLEER. V lost 0 bases and J lost 7, with 13 bases in between. The CDR3 spells CASSQDRFYEEQYF. Here the CDR3 DNA reads TGCGCCAGCAGCCAAGACAGATTCTACGAAGAGCAGTACTTC.

In this sample, this clonotype turned up a few times. This chain uses TRBV30 with TRBJ2-5; D call uncertain. The CDR3 totals 13 residues. The germline CDR1 and CDR2 sequences are GTSNPN and SVGIG (reference sequence). V was pared by 8 bases and J by 0 bases, with 13 bases between. CDR3: CASFGEYQETQYF. As DNA, the CDR3 is TGTGCCAGCTTCGGAGAGTACCAAGAGACCCAGTACTTC.

The rearrangement joins TRBV5-1 to TRBJ2-5; D not certain. Germline CDR1 and CDR2: SGHRS and YFSETQ. Deletions cut 2 bases from V and 5 bases from J, with 7 bases between. This CDR3 contains 12 residues. Here the CDR3 DNA reads TGCGCCAGCAGCTTCGATACGGAGACCCAGTACTTC. Its translation: CASSFDTETQYF. Full variable domain (rest looked up from reference TRBV5-1 and TRBJ2-5): KAGVTQTPRYLIKTRGQQVTLSCSPISGHRSVSWYQQTPGQGLQFLFEYFSETQRNKGNFPGRFSGRQFSNSRSEMNVSTLELGDSALYLCASSFDTETQYFGPGTRLLVL.

V gene TRBV4-3 combines with J gene TRBJ1-5, with D maybe TRBD1 (5 bases). The CDR3 has 15 residues. The V gene lost 0 bases and the J gene lost 7 bases, with 13 bases spanning the gap. CDR1 and CDR2 from the germline V gene are LGHNA and YSLEER. CDR3 protein: CASSQDRGSGQPQHF. The CDR3 bases are TGCGCCAGCAGCCAAGATCGGGGGTCCGGGCAGCCCCAGCATTTT.

In this sample, this clonotype turned up a few times. The rearrangement uses TRBV20-1 and TRBJ2-7; 7 nucleotides agree with TRBD1. The germline V gene encodes CDR1 DFQATT and CDR2 SNEGSKA (reference sequence). The CDR3 is made up of 12 amino acids. After removal of 6 bases from V and 5 bases from J, the junction contained 7 bases not matched to a gene. Here the CDR3 reads CSALTGTHEQYF. The DNA for the CDR3 is TGCAGTGCCCTGACAGGGACCCACGAGCAGTACTTC.

This chain connects TRBV27 to TRBJ1-2; D gene ambiguous. Germline CDR1 reads MNHEY; CDR2 reads SMNVEV (reference sequence). V lost 0 bases to trimming and J lost 3 bases, with 14 bases between them. The CDR3 runs 16 residues. This chain's CDR3 is CASSLSGGWFDYGYTF. The CDR3 DNA reads as TGTGCCAGCAGTTTATCGGGAGGGTGGTTCGACTATGGCTACACCTTC.

This chain uses TRBV7-2 with TRBJ1-1; D might be TRBD1 (6 bases). The CDR3 runs 14 residues. Trimming pared 3 bases from V and 4 bases from J, leaving 12 bases between. Germline-derived CDR1 and CDR2 are SGHTA and FQGNSA. The CDR3 DNA sequence: TGTGCCAGCAGCTTGAGGACAGTGGTCACTGAAGCTTTCTTT. It translates to CASSLRTVVTEAFF.

The chain has TRBV13 and TRBJ2-7, with D possibly being TRBD1 (6 bases). The CDR3 consists of 16 residues. Germline V gives CDR1 PRHDT, CDR2 FYEKMQ (reference sequence). Trimming took 5 bases from V and 0 from J, leaving 17 bases between them. The CDR3 DNA sequence: TGTGCCAGCAGCCGTTGGGACACGGAGAGCTCCTACGAGCAGTACTTC. It specifies CASSRWDTESSYEQYF. Drawing the rest from reference TRBV13 and TRBJ2-7, the complete variable domain is AAGVIQSPRHLIKEKRETATLKCYPIPRHDTVYWYQQGPGQDPQFLISFYEKMQSDKGSIPDRFSAQQFSDYHSELNMSSLELGDSALYFCASSRWDTESSYEQYFGPGTRLTVT.

Concerning this clonotype: Mismatch with germline at one junction end may stem from a read error. This chain connects TRBV6-2 or TRBV6-3 to TRBJ2-7; 12 bases fit TRBD2. Germline-derived CDR1 and CDR2 are MNHEY and SVGEGT. The CDR3 consists of 16 residues. CDR3: CARSTGLAGNRYEQYF. The CDR3 coding sequence is TGTGCCCGCAGCACAGGACTAGCGGGAAACCGCTACGAGCAGTACTTC.

This clonotype appeared a few times. J is TRBJ2-1 and V is TRBV5-5; 8 bases line up with TRBD1. Germline values: CDR1 SGHKS, CDR2 YYEKEE (reference sequence). This CDR3 has 15 residues. Trimming removed 4 bases from V and 6 bases from J; junction bases left unmatched: 9. The CDR3 spells CASSVTGDKSNEQFF. CDR3 DNA: TGTGCCAGCAGCGTGACAGGGGACAAAAGCAATGAGCAGTTCTTC.

This clonotype was seen a handful of times. The rearrangement links TRBV29-1 to TRBJ1-3; no reliable D call. CDR3 size: 12 residues. Trimming took off 4 bases at V and 0 bases at J, with 4 bases between the two ends. From germline, CDR1 is SQVTM and CDR2 ANQGSEA. The CDR3 here is CSVVISGNTIYF. The CDR3 coding sequence is TGCAGCGTTGTCATCTCTGGAAACACCATATATTTT.

The sample holds a few counts of this clonotype. This sequence joins TRBV12-3 or TRBV12-4 and TRBJ2-7; 12 bases line up with TRBD1. The CDR3 is 14 residues long. J was trimmed by 4 bases and V by 5 bases; bases with no gene match: 3. In DNA form, the CDR3 reads TGTGCCAGCAGTGGGACAGGGGGCTGGTACGAGCAGTACTTC. Its protein product is CASSGTGGWYEQYF.

This clonotype was seen a few times. The V gene is TRBV5-1, the J gene TRBJ2-7, with 7 bases aligning to TRBD1. This CDR3 is built from 14 residues. After removal of 3 bases from V and 6 bases from J, the junction contained 9 bases not matched to a gene. Germline loops: CDR1 SGHRS, CDR2 YFSETQ. CDR3 region: CASSSSDRFGEQYF. DNA of the CDR3: TGCGCCAGCAGCTCCTCGGACAGGTTCGGCGAGCAGTACTTC.

The chain combines TRBV27 with TRBJ1-2; D perhaps matches TRBD1 (6 bases). V was shortened by 2 bases and J by 3 bases, with 13 bases between the two germline ends. This CDR3 is 15 amino acids long. CDR1 is MNHEY and CDR2 is SMNVEV in the germline V gene (reference sequence). The CDR3 here is CASSLGGRGHYGYTF. The CDR3 DNA reads TGTGCCAGCAGTTTAGGAGGCAGGGGCCACTATGGCTACACCTTC.

This clonotype was seen ten or more times. CDR3 sequence: CASSSIAGGSYNEQFF. CDR3 in DNA: TGTGCCAGCAGTTCGATAGCGGGGGGGTCCTACAATGAGCAGTTCTTC. The chain combines TRBV7-2 with TRBJ2-1, with 11 bases aligning to TRBD2. The CDR3 is 16 amino acids. With 6 bases clipped from V and 1 base from J, the junction kept 5 bases outside the gene matches. Germline CDR1 and CDR2: SGHTA and FQGNSA.

The chain combines TRBV6-2 or TRBV6-3 with TRBJ2-1, with D unclear. The CDR3 covers 15 residues. Trimming shortened V by 9 bases and J by 0 bases, and 15 bases separated the two germline ends. Germline loops: CDR1 MNHEY, CDR2 SVGEGT. CDR3 nucleotides: TGTGCCAGAGATTTTCACGGGTACTCCTACAATGAGCAGTTCTTC. Its translation is CARDFHGYSYNEQFF.

This rearrangement joins TRBV20-1 to TRBJ2-1, with D possibly matching TRBD2 (6 bases). CDR3 size: 13 residues. The V and J ends lost 7 bases and 3 bases respectively, with 13 bases between them. Germline V gene data show CDR1 as DFQATT and CDR2 as SNEGSKA (reference sequence). CDR3 residues: CSGGEGYYNEQFF. CDR3 coding DNA: TGCAGTGGGGGGGAAGGATACTACAATGAGCAGTTCTTC.

The chain employs TRBV4-1 and TRBJ2-4; no firm D call. Germline CDR1 and CDR2: MGHRA and YSYEKL. Trimming left V 6 bases short and J 0 bases short, with 9 bases between. The length of the CDR3 is 14 residues. DNA of the CDR3: TGCGCCAGCAGAGACACGCTAGCCAAAAACATTCAGTACTTC. This codes for CASRDTLAKNIQYF.